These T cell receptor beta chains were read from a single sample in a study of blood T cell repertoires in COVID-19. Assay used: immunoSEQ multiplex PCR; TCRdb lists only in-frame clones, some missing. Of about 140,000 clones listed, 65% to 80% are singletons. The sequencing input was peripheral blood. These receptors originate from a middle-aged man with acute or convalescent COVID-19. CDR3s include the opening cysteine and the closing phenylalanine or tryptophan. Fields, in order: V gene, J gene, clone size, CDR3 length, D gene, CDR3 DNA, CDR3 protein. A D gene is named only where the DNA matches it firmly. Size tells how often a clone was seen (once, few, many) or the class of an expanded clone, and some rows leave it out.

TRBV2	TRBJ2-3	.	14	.	TGTGCCAGCAGTCGAACTCGGGACACAGATACGCAGTATTTT	CASSRTRDTDTQYF
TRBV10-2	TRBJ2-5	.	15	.	TGCGCCAGCAGTGAATTGTCGGCAGGGAGGGAGACCCAGTACTTC	CASSELSAGRETQYF
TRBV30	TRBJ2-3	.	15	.	TGTGCCTGGAGTGTTCAGGCCAGGGGTGCAGATACGCAGTATTTT	CAWSVQARGADTQYF
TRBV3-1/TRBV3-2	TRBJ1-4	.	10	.	TGTGCCAGCCCGGATGAAAAACTGTTTTTT	CASPDEKLFF
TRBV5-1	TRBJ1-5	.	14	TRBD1	TGCGCCAGCAGCCCCGGACAGGACAATCAGCCCCAGCATTTT	CASSPGQDNQPQHF
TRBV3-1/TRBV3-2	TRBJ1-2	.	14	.	TGTGCCAGCAGCCCTGTAACAGGGCGCCTTGGCTACACCTTC	CASSPVTGRLGYTF
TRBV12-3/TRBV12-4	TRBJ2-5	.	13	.	TGTGCCAGCAGTTCAGGGATCGGTGAGACCCAGTACTTC	CASSSGIGETQYF
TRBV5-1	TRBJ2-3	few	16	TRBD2	TGCGCCAGCAGCTTGGCCCCTAGCGGGGGGACAGATACGCAGTATTTT	CASSLAPSGGTDTQYF
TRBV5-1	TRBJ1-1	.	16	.	TGCGCCAGCAGCCCGACCGCTGGACAACAGGGCTCTGAAGCTTTCTTT	CASSPTAGQQGSEAFF
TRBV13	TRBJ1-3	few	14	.	TGTGCCAGCAGCTTAACATCCTCTGGAAACACCATATATTTT	CASSLTSSGNTIYF
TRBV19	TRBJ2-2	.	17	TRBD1	TGTGCCAGTAGTATAGTCCTCCGACAGGGGGGCTCCGGGGAGCTGTTTTTT	CASSIVLRQGGSGELFF
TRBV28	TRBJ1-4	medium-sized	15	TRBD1	TGTGCCAGCAGTTCCGGGACAGGCCCTAATGAAAAACTGTTTTTT	CASSSGTGPNEKLFF
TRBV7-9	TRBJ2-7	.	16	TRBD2	TGTGCCAGCAGCTACCAGGGACTAGCGGGGAACTACGAGCAGTACTTC	CASSYQGLAGNYEQYF
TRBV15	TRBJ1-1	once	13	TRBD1	TGTGCCACCAGCAGAGATGGACAGGTAGTAGCTTTCTTT	CATSRDGQVVAFF
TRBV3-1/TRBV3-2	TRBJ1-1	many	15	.	TGTGCCAGCAGCCAAGAAAGTTGGGGGCACACTGAAGCTTTCTTT	CASSQESWGHTEAFF
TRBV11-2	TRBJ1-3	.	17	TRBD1	TGTGCCAGCAGCCGAATTCCGGGACAGGGGGCTGGAAACACCATATATTTT	CASSRIPGQGAGNTIYF